Presented here are 2 T cell receptor beta chains from one specimen sequenced in a study of OX40 agonist ivuxolimab in advanced cancers. The data were produced by immunoSEQ multiplex PCR, yet TCRdb's version contains in-frame clones alone and is incomplete. This sample has over 85,000 clones, with roughly nine tenths found just once. The sequencing here drew on CD4+ or CD8+ T cells sorted from blood, taken in a trial of the OX40 agonist ivuxolimab. All receptors come from an adult with an advanced solid tumor such as melanoma, head and neck, liver or kidney cancer.

The gene calls are TRBV19 and TRBJ1-1; no clear D. From germline, CDR1 is LNHDA and CDR2 SQIVND (reference sequence). CDR3 length equals 15 residues. V was clipped by 0 bases and J by 6 bases, with 14 bases between them. The CDR3 loop reads CASSIDLGIPPEAFF. The CDR3 bases are TGTGCCAGTAGTATAGATTTAGGGATACCACCTGAAGCTTTCTTT.

The V call is TRBV19, the J call TRBJ2-3, with 9 bases identical to TRBD2. The CDR3 consists of 15 residues. After removal of 5 bases from V and 6 bases from J, the junction contained 9 bases not matched to a gene. Germline V gene lookup returns CDR1 LNHDA and CDR2 SQIVND (reference sequence). The CDR3 here is CASSPRAGGGDTQYF. In DNA form, the CDR3 reads TGTGCCAGTAGTCCACGAGCGGGGGGCGGGGATACGCAGTATTTT.